This T cell receptor (beta chain) was identified in a study of cytomegalovirus exposure and HLA in healthy donors. Study observations and caveats: Immune exposure information available was restricted to CMV serostatus.

Regarding this clone: No antigen is known for it.

60 Vbeta and 13 Jbeta primers were used in PCR. Assay used: immunoSEQ multiplex PCR; TCRdb lists only in-frame clones, some missing. The repertoire holds about 120,000 clones, with around three quarters as singletons. This receptor was taken from a woman in her forties or fifties in good health and CMV-seronegative. The material sequenced was PBMCs.

In nucleotides, the CDR3 is TGTGCCAGCAGCTTAGGCGGGACCTACGAGCAGTACTTC. Translated: CASSLGGTYEQYF. The V and J genes are TRBV7-2 and TRBJ2-7, with D maybe TRBD2 (6 bases). Trimming left V 1 base short and J 2 bases short, with 6 bases between. The CDR3 is 13 residues long. Germline-derived CDR1 and CDR2 are SGHTA and FQGNSA.